Listed below are T cell receptor beta chains from one sample, sequenced in a study of cytomegalovirus exposure and HLA in healthy donors. The protocol was immunoSEQ multiplex PCR, while the TCRdb copy is restricted to in-frame clones and leaves out a portion. The sample shows some 140,000 clones, about four fifths of them seen only once. Material: PBMCs. The receptors were sampled from a young man in good health and CMV-seronegative. Each CDR3 is given with its conserved first and last residue. The order of the fields is D gene, J gene, clone size, V gene, CDR3 length, CDR3 protein, CDR3 DNA. A D gene is named only where the DNA matches it firmly. Clone size is not always given. Where it is, it says once, few, many or a class for expanded clones.

TRBD2 | TRBJ2-4 | . | TRBV5-1 | 18 | CASSPHERGVRSGNSQYF | TGCGCCAGCAGCCCCCACGAGCGGGGGGTTCGAAGTGGGAACAGTCAGTACTTC
TRBD1 | TRBJ2-7 | . | TRBV4-3 | 16 | CASSQEFGTGGYEQYF | TGCGCCAGCAGCCAAGAATTCGGGACAGGGGGCTACGAGCAGTACTTC
TRBD1 | TRBJ1-2 | . | TRBV6-4 | 13 | CAIRGQGRYGYTF | TGTGCCATTCGCGGACAGGGCCGCTATGGCTACACCTTC
. | TRBJ2-1 | . | TRBV7-2 | 14 | CASSPYRNYNEQFF | TGTGCCAGCAGCCCATACAGGAACTACAATGAGCAGTTCTTC
TRBD1 | TRBJ1-6 | few | TRBV25-1 | 14 | CASSPTGGDSPLHF | TGTGCCAGCAGCCCTACAGGGGGGGATTCACCCCTCCACTTT
TRBD2 | TRBJ2-3 | . | TRBV28 | 14 | CASTIAGSTDTQYF | TGTGCCAGCACCATAGCGGGTAGCACAGATACGCAGTATTTT
TRBD1 | TRBJ1-4 | . | TRBV19 | 15 | CASSTGTGAREKLLF | TGTGCCAGTAGTACCGGGACAGGGGCGCGCGAAAAACTGCTTTTT
TRBD1 | TRBJ1-1 | . | TRBV4-3 | 17 | CASSQDLSRTGRFEAFF | TGCGCCAGCAGCCAAGATCTTTCGCGGACAGGGAGATTTGAAGCTTTCTTT
. | TRBJ1-4 | once | TRBV2 | 16 | CASSSNPRDYNEKLFF | TGTGCCAGCTCCTCAAACCCCCGGGATTATAATGAAAAACTGTTTTTT
TRBD2 | TRBJ2-7 | few | TRBV11-2 | 15 | CASSPDWGVGGEQYF | TGTGCCAGCAGCCCAGACTGGGGGGTGGGGGGGGAGCAGTACTTC
. | TRBJ2-5 | . | TRBV10-3 | 15 | CAIRGRSGVEETQYF | TGTGCCATCAGGGGCAGGTCAGGGGTTGAAGAGACCCAGTACTTC
. | TRBJ2-7 | . | TRBV4-2 | 14 | CASSQGATPDEQYF | TGTGCCAGCAGCCAGGGGGCAACACCGGACGAGCAGTACTTC